This T cell receptor (beta chain) was obtained from a study of blood T cell repertoires in COVID-19. Looking at the study overall: Researchers got acute and convalescent COVID-19 samples from the United States, Italy and Spain.

Germline CDR1 is MDHEN and CDR2 is SYDVKM. Unmatched junction bases numbered 3, after V lost 5 bases and J lost 2 bases. The length of the CDR3 is 13 residues. Libraries were prepared by immunoSEQ multiplex PCR; TCRdb keeps only in-frame clonotypes and omits some of them. The table has hundreds of thousands of clones, around 87% seen once. Participants had their cohort set by participant-reported clinical history. Sequenced input: PBMCs or T cells enriched from blood (not recorded which). The rearrangement links TRBV28 to TRBJ2-7; TRBD1 matches 7 bases. This clonotype was sampled from a man aged 30 to 39 who had recovered from COVID-19. The CDR3, as DNA: TGTGCCAGCAGTACTCAGGGGGCCTACGAGCAGTACTTC. Translating gives CASSTQGAYEQYF. The full variable domain, completed using reference TRBV28 and TRBJ2-7, is DVKVTQSSRYLVKRTGEKVFLECVQDMDHENMFWYRQDPGLGLRLIYFSYDVKMKEKGDIPEGYSVSREKKERFSLILESASTNQTSMYLCASSTQGAYEQYFGPGTRLTVT.